This passage covers 16 T cell receptor beta chains from one sample sequenced in a study of blood T cell repertoires in COVID-19. The method was immunoSEQ multiplex PCR; TCRdb's version includes in-frame clones alone and lacks a portion of them. The table lists 150,000 to 200,000 clones, about 82% of them singletons. Sequencing used peripheral blood. All receptors derive from a woman younger than 45 with acute or convalescent COVID-19.

The chain has TRBV6-2 or TRBV6-3 and TRBJ2-1; the match to TRBD1 covers 9 bases. V was clipped by 2 bases and J by 7 bases; unmatched bases: 12. Germline V gene lookup returns CDR1 MNHEY and CDR2 SVGEGT. The CDR3 length is 17 residues. CDR3 region: CASSYTRRDRAINEQFF. In DNA form, the CDR3 reads TGTGCCAGCAGTTACACACGCCGGGACAGGGCGATTAATGAGCAGTTCTTC.

This rearrangement joins TRBV19 to TRBJ2-7; perhaps TRBD2 as D (5 bases). The V gene's germline CDR1 is LNHDA and CDR2 SQIVND (reference sequence). The length of the CDR3 is 13 residues. Trimming shortened V by 5 bases and J by 0 bases, and 8 bases separated the two germline ends. For the CDR3, the DNA is TGTGCCAGTAGTCTCGGACTCTCCTACGAGCAGTACTTC. Its protein product is CASSLGLSYEQYF.

V and J are TRBV7-8 and TRBJ2-2; 7 nucleotides match TRBD1. CDR1 is SGHVS, CDR2 FQNEAQ, per germline. The CDR3 sequence is 13 residues long. The V and J ends lost 8 bases and 3 bases, in that order; junction bases with no gene match: 3. CDR3 DNA: TGTGCCAGCGACAGGGAAGACACCGGGGAGCTGTTTTTT. Residues: CASDREDTGELFF.

The chain couples TRBV7-9 to TRBJ2-1; D is unclear. This CDR3 is built from 13 residues. V lost 2 bases and J lost 4, with 6 bases in between. Germline assignment: CDR1 SEHNR and CDR2 FQNEAQ (reference sequence). The CDR3 sequence is CASSLRGYNEQFF. In DNA, the CDR3 is TGTGCCAGCAGCTTACGAGGTTACAATGAGCAGTTCTTC.

This clone is a singleton in its sample. The identical CDR3 is also encoded by other nucleotide sequences in the sample. The gene calls are TRBV4-3 and TRBJ2-2, with D uncertain. Germline V CDR1 and CDR2: LGHNA, YSLEER. Trimming cost V 0 bases and J 5 bases, with 7 bases left between them. The CDR3 is 14 residues long. CDR3 sequence: CASSQESRTGELFF. CDR3 nucleotides: TGCGCCAGCAGCCAAGAGAGCCGAACCGGGGAGCTGTTTTTT.

The rearrangement links TRBV18 to TRBJ1-2; a weak D match, TRBD1 (6 bases). CDR3 length: 15 amino acids. CDR1 is KGHSH and CDR2 is LQKENI in the germline V gene. V lost 2 bases to trimming and J lost 2 bases, with 12 bases between them. This CDR3 reads CASSPSAGANYGYTF. CDR3 in DNA: TGTGCCAGCTCACCATCAGCGGGGGCAAACTATGGCTACACCTTC.

The rearrangement joins TRBV24-1 to TRBJ2-1, with D perhaps TRBD1 (5 bases). CDR3 size: 15 residues. V was cut by 9 bases and J by 1 base, with 15 bases left in between. Per germline, CDR1 KGHDR and CDR2 SFDVKD. The CDR3 DNA follows: TGTGCCACCGAGCAGGGCTCCCGATCCTACAATGAGCAGTTCTTC. Translating gives CATEQGSRSYNEQFF.

V and J are TRBV6-1 and TRBJ1-4, with 10 positions matching TRBD1. CDR3 length: 16 residues. The junction had 10 bases not matched to a gene; V was cut back by 4 bases and J by 8 bases. The germline CDR1 and CDR2 sequences are MNHNS and SASEGT. For the CDR3, the DNA is TGTGCCAGCAGTGCAACCTCCGGGACAGGGGAAGAAAAACTGTTTTTT. It encodes CASSATSGTGEEKLFF.

This clone was picked up one time. The chain links TRBV12-3 or TRBV12-4 to TRBJ2-1; tentative D call: TRBD2 (7 bases). V lost 3 bases and J lost 9, with 12 bases in between. The CDR3 has 13 residues. The CDR3 region has the DNA TGTGCCAGCAGTTTGGCAAGGGGGGGTGAGCAGTTCTTC. Translating it yields CASSLARGGEQFF.

V and J are TRBV5-1 and TRBJ2-2; a weak D match, TRBD1 (6 bases). V dropped 1 base and J dropped 1 base, with 11 bases sitting between them. Germline V gene lookup returns CDR1 SGHRS and CDR2 YFSETQ. The CDR3 has 16 residues. The CDR3 bases are TGCGCCAGCAGCTTGCTAGGACAGCAGAACACCGGGGAGCTGTTTTTT. Its translation: CASSLLGQQNTGELFF. The entire variable domain, with the rest obtained from reference TRBV5-1 and TRBJ2-2, is as follows: KAGVTQTPRYLIKTRGQQVTLSCSPISGHRSVSWYQQTPGQGLQFLFEYFSETQRNKGNFPGRFSGRQFSNSRSEMNVSTLELGDSALYLCASSLLGQQNTGELFFGEGSRLTVL.

The chain combines TRBV12-3 or TRBV12-4 with TRBJ2-7; D unresolved. V shed 2 bases and J shed 4 bases, with 6 bases lying between them. This CDR3 has 12 amino acids. CDR3 nucleotide sequence: TGTGCCAGCAGTTTATCCGTATACGAGCAGTACTTC. Its translation: CASSLSVYEQYF.

The V and J genes are TRBV10-2 and TRBJ1-3; D gene uncertain. V lost 7 bases to trimming and J lost 0 bases, with 7 bases between them. CDR1 is WSHSY, CDR2 SAAADI, per germline. The CDR3 length is 13 residues. The CDR3 loop is CASTESSGNTIYF. As DNA, the CDR3 is TGCGCCAGCACGGAGAGCTCTGGAAACACCATATATTTT.

The chain combines TRBV5-1 with TRBJ1-5, with 9 nucleotides matching TRBD1. J gave up 6 bases and V 2 bases, and 12 bases lay outside the gene matches. This CDR3 comprises 17 residues. Germline V gives CDR1 SGHRS, CDR2 YFSETQ. The CDR3 DNA sequence: TGCGCCAGCAGCTTCCCTTTACAGGGGGCGGGAGTTCAGCCCCAGCATTTT. Translation gives CASSFPLQGAGVQPQHF.

V gene TRBV28 combines with J gene TRBJ2-7, with a weak D call TRBD2 (6 bases). Trimming took 5 bases from V and 2 from J, leaving 10 bases between them. The CDR3 has 13 residues. CDR1 is MDHEN, CDR2 SYDVKM, per germline. CDR3 sequence (DNA): TGTGCCAGCAGTCCGAGGGAGGCCTACGAGCAGTACTTC. It yields the protein CASSPREAYEQYF.

The J gene is TRBJ2-1, the V gene TRBV15, with D perhaps matching TRBD1 (6 bases). The CDR3 has 15 amino acids. CDR1 is LNHNV and CDR2 is YYDKDF in the germline V gene (reference sequence). V was cut by 1 base and J by 5 bases, with 12 bases left in between. Here the CDR3 reads CATSRVQGENNEQFF. As DNA, the CDR3 is TGTGCCACCAGCAGAGTACAGGGAGAGAACAATGAGCAGTTCTTC.

J is TRBJ1-6 and V is TRBV5-4; TRBD1 is a possible D gene (6 bases). Germline V gene lookup returns CDR1 SGHNT and CDR2 YYREEE (reference sequence). V lost 0 bases, J lost 8 bases, and 9 bases lay in between. CDR3 length: 14 residues. The CDR3 bases are TGTGCCAGCAGCTTGGACAGGGATTATTCACCCCTCCACTTT. It encodes CASSLDRDYSPLHF.